This TCR beta chain stems from a study of human CD8 memory T cell subsets. The CDR3 is 16 amino acids. Germline-derived CDR1 and CDR2 are KGHSH and LQKENI. Researchers made TCR beta libraries via UMI-labeled 5' RACE. TCRdb reprocessed the 5' RACE reads and keeps a single row for each CDR3 protein, giving no DNA. Here the sample table reports 10,000 to 12,000 distinct CDR3 sequences. This TCR came from a human donor in good health. This chain connects TRBV18 to TRBJ2-7; the TCRdb call, TRBD1, lacks DNA for checking. Material: CD8+ T cells from PBMCs. The chain's CDR3 is CASSPGEQGWDYEQYF.